These T cell receptor beta chains were read from a single sample in a study of neurological immune-mediated disorders. MiXCR, applied by TCRdb to the 5' RACE reads, yields one record per CDR3 protein. The sample includes 70,000 to 90,000 distinct CDR3 sequences, around 4.6% of them seen just once. The sequenced sample consisted of PBMCs. The receptors stem from a woman in her twenties or thirties with multiple sclerosis. Both conserved end residues are part of each CDR3. The D gene is left open where the match is weak. Rows may omit the clone size; those that give it use once, few, many or a size class.

size: many; V: TRBV3-1; D: -; J: TRBJ2-1; CDR3: CASSSVRYNEQFF; DNA: TGTGCCAGCAGCTCCGTTAGGTACAATGAGCAGTTCTTC
size: many; V: TRBV5-1; D: -; J: TRBJ2-2; CDR3: CASSFTRFANTGELFF; DNA: TGCGCCAGCAGCTTCACAAGATTCGCGAACACCGGGGAGCTGTTTTTT
size: many; V: TRBV5-1; D: TRBD1; J: TRBJ2-3; CDR3: CASSSAQGVADTQYF; DNA: TGCGCCAGCAGCTCAGCTCAGGGGGTGGCAGATACGCAGTATTTT
size: few; V: TRBV15; D: -; J: TRBJ1-6; CDR3: CATSRDSQGDSTLNF; DNA: TGTGCCACCAGCAGAGACAGCCAGGGAGACTCAACCCTCAACTTT
size: many; V: TRBV20-1; D: -; J: TRBJ1-5; CDR3: CSARERTWGGQPQHF; DNA: TGCAGTGCTAGAGAAAGGACCTGGGGAGGGCAGCCCCAGCATTTT
size: many; V: TRBV5-1; D: TRBD2; J: TRBJ2-1; CDR3: CASSFPETSGEPYNEQFF; DNA: TGCGCCAGCAGCTTCCCCGAGACTAGCGGGGAACCCTACAATGAGCAGTTCTTC
size: many; V: TRBV29-1; D: -; J: TRBJ1-1; CDR3: CSVEAWTSANTEAFF; DNA: TGCAGCGTTGAAGCTTGGACGTCCGCGAACACTGAAGCTTTCTTT
size: many; V: TRBV20-1; D: TRBD2; J: TRBJ2-7; CDR3: CSAGLAGADEQYF; DNA: TGCAGTGCCGGACTAGCGGGAGCGGACGAGCAGTACTTC
size: -; V: TRBV12-3/TRBV12-4; D: -; J: TRBJ2-3; CDR3: CASSSMRGTDTQYF; DNA: TGTGCCAGCAGTTCGATGCGTGGCACAGATACGCAGTATTTT
size: many; V: TRBV7-9; D: TRBD1; J: TRBJ2-3; CDR3: CASSPRTGMVRSTDTQYF; DNA: TGTGCCAGCAGCCCAAGGACAGGGATGGTTCGGAGCACAGATACGCAGTATTTT
size: -; V: TRBV14; D: -; J: TRBJ1-2; CDR3: CASSQPGRRYTF; DNA: TGTGCCAGCAGCCAACCGGGTCGTCGCTACACCTTC
size: many; V: TRBV20-1; D: -; J: TRBJ2-1; CDR3: CSAHQGMNEQFF; DNA: TGCAGTGCTCACCAGGGTATGAATGAGCAGTTCTTC
size: many; V: TRBV5-1; D: -; J: TRBJ1-2; CDR3: CASSLGQYGYTF; DNA: TGCGCCAGCAGCTTGGGACAGTATGGCTACACCTTC
size: many; V: TRBV20-1; D: -; J: TRBJ2-3; CDR3: CSASVGNLDTQYF; DNA: TGCAGTGCCTCGGTCGGGAATTTGGATACGCAGTATTTT
size: many; V: TRBV5-5; D: -; J: TRBJ1-4; CDR3: CASSVRGGGVGEKLFF; DNA: TGTGCCAGCAGCGTGCGAGGTGGGGGAGTGGGTGAAAAACTGTTTTTT
size: many; V: TRBV9; D: -; J: TRBJ2-3; CDR3: CASSVVSTMPDTQYF; DNA: TGTGCCAGCAGCGTAGTCTCTACTATGCCGGATACGCAGTATTTT
size: many; V: TRBV27; D: -; J: TRBJ1-2; CDR3: CASRFKGGVGYTF; DNA: TGTGCCAGCAGATTCAAGGGTGGGGTTGGCTACACCTTC
size: many; V: TRBV20-1; D: -; J: TRBJ2-5; CDR3: CSARRGAEETQYF; DNA: TGCAGTGCTAGACGCGGGGCAGAAGAGACCCAGTACTTC
size: many; V: TRBV6-2/TRBV6-3; D: -; J: TRBJ2-3; CDR3: CASSSSGDTQYF; DNA: TGTGCCAGCAGCTCCTCGGGGGATACGCAGTATTTT
size: many; V: TRBV20-1; D: -; J: TRBJ2-1; CDR3: CSASGWEYNEQFF; DNA: TGCAGTGCTAGTGGTTGGGAATACAATGAGCAGTTCTTC
size: many; V: TRBV5-1; D: -; J: TRBJ2-5; CDR3: CASSDQETQYF; DNA: TGCGCCAGCAGCGACCAAGAGACCCAGTACTTC
size: many; V: TRBV20-1; D: -; J: TRBJ2-1; CDR3: CSARDLKSGSYNEQFF; DNA: TGCAGTGCTAGAGATCTGAAAAGCGGTTCCTACAATGAGCAGTTCTTC
size: many; V: TRBV27; D: -; J: TRBJ1-5; CDR3: CASSYDYSNQPQHF; DNA: TGTGCCAGCAGTTACGACTATAGCAATCAGCCCCAGCATTTT
size: many; V: TRBV3-1; D: TRBD2; J: TRBJ2-1; CDR3: CASSQGALGGGGFF; DNA: TGTGCCAGCAGCCAAGGGGCCTTGGGCGGGGGGGGGTTCTTC
size: few; V: TRBV4-2; D: TRBD2; J: TRBJ2-1; CDR3: CASSQPTSGSSYNEQFF; DNA: TGTGCCAGCAGCCAGCCGACTAGCGGGAGCTCCTACAATGAGCAGTTCTTC
size: many; V: TRBV14; D: -; J: TRBJ1-5; CDR3: CASSQVNPALTYQPQHF; DNA: TGTGCCAGCAGCCAAGTTAATCCGGCGCTCACCTATCAGCCCCAGCATTTT
size: few; V: TRBV6-6; D: -; J: TRBJ1-2; CDR3: CASIAEANYGYTF; DNA: TGTGCCAGCATCGCAGAAGCTAACTATGGCTACACCTTC
size: many; V: TRBV14; D: -; J: TRBJ2-3; CDR3: CASSQADTQYF; DNA: TGTGCCAGCAGCCAAGCAGATACGCAGTATTTT
size: many; V: TRBV20-1; D: TRBD2; J: TRBJ2-3; CDR3: CSAQPGLAGVGGTDTQYF; DNA: TGCAGTGCTCAGCCGGGACTAGCGGGAGTAGGGGGCACAGATACGCAGTATTTT
size: many; V: TRBV5-1; D: TRBD2; J: TRBJ2-5; CDR3: CASSLASGGAGETQYF; DNA: TGCGCCAGCAGCTTGGCGTCCGGGGGGGCCGGCGAGACCCAGTACTTC
size: few; V: TRBV6-6; D: -; J: TRBJ2-2; CDR3: CASRPGLGVGELFF; DNA: TGTGCCAGCAGGCCGGGACTGGGGGTCGGGGAGCTGTTTTTT
size: many; V: TRBV12-3/TRBV12-4; D: -; J: TRBJ1-2; CDR3: CASTIAPGTGTGYTF; DNA: TGTGCCAGCACTATCGCTCCCGGAACAGGGACCGGCTACACCTTC
size: many; V: TRBV7-3; D: -; J: TRBJ2-2; CDR3: CASSLLGVMRTGELFF; DNA: TGTGCCAGCAGCTTACTAGGGGTCATGAGGACCGGGGAGCTGTTTTTT
size: many; V: TRBV20-1; D: -; J: TRBJ2-2; CDR3: CSATPTPNTGELFF; DNA: TGCAGTGCAACCCCCACTCCGAACACCGGGGAGCTGTTTTTT
size: -; V: TRBV20-1; D: -; J: TRBJ2-2; CDR3: CSAGGAVTNTGELFF; DNA: TGCAGTGCTGGAGGAGCGGTAACGAACACCGGGGAGCTGTTTTTT
size: many; V: TRBV12-3/TRBV12-4; D: -; J: TRBJ2-3; CDR3: CASSFRLGGDTQYF; DNA: TGTGCCAGCAGTTTCAGACTAGGCGGGGATACGCAGTATTTT
size: many; V: TRBV20-1; D: TRBD1; J: TRBJ2-7; CDR3: CSARDRDSPNYEQYF; DNA: TGCAGTGCTAGAGATCGGGACAGCCCAAACTACGAGCAGTACTTC
size: many; V: TRBV7-9; D: -; J: TRBJ2-7; CDR3: CAAAGRQTYEQYF; DNA: TGTGCCGCAGCGGGTCGGCAGACCTACGAGCAGTACTTC
size: many; V: TRBV5-1; D: -; J: TRBJ2-7; CDR3: CASSLAKGRFYEQYF; DNA: TGCGCCAGCAGCTTGGCGAAGGGACGATTCTACGAGCAGTACTTC
size: few; V: TRBV29-1; D: -; J: TRBJ2-7; CDR3: CSVAAETYEQYF; DNA: TGCAGCGTTGCGGCAGAAACCTACGAGCAGTACTTC
size: many; V: TRBV20-1; D: -; J: TRBJ2-3; CDR3: CSALSSFSTDTQYF; DNA: TGCAGCGCCCTGTCTAGCTTTAGCACAGATACGCAGTATTTT
size: many; V: TRBV5-1; D: TRBD1; J: TRBJ2-1; CDR3: CASGTITGGNTYNEQFF; DNA: TGCGCCAGCGGGACAATTACAGGGGGCAATACCTACAATGAGCAGTTCTTC
size: few; V: TRBV18; D: -; J: TRBJ2-7; CDR3: CASSPRSVADASYEQYF; DNA: TGTGCCAGCTCACCACGCTCGGTAGCGGATGCCTCCTACGAGCAGTACTTC
size: -; V: TRBV5-1; D: -; J: TRBJ1-1; CDR3: CASKTGRKNTEAFF; DNA: TGCGCCAGCAAAACAGGACGGAAGAACACTGAAGCTTTCTTT
size: few; V: TRBV6-1; D: -; J: TRBJ2-2; CDR3: CASRRFAGELFF; DNA: TGTGCCAGCAGGAGATTTGCCGGGGAGCTGTTTTTT
size: many; V: TRBV20-1; D: TRBD2; J: TRBJ2-4; CDR3: CSARGLAGGPDIQYF; DNA: TGCAGTGCTAGAGGACTAGCGGGAGGGCCGGACATTCAGTACTTC
size: few; V: TRBV5-1; D: TRBD2; J: TRBJ2-1; CDR3: CASSVLTGTSNEQFF; DNA: TGCGCCAGCAGCGTCTTAACCGGGACTAGCAATGAGCAGTTCTTC
size: many; V: TRBV20-1; D: -; J: TRBJ1-2; CDR3: CSARDVSYYGYTF; DNA: TGCAGTGCTAGAGATGTGTCCTACTATGGCTACACCTTC
size: many; V: TRBV7-6; D: TRBD2; J: TRBJ2-2; CDR3: CASSPGLAGGTNTGELFF; DNA: TGTGCCAGCAGCCCGGGACTAGCGGGGGGGACGAACACCGGGGAGCTGTTTTTT
size: few; V: TRBV12-3/TRBV12-4; D: -; J: TRBJ2-1; CDR3: CASSFGGLDYNEQFF; DNA: TGTGCCAGCAGTTTCGGGGGGCTTGACTACAATGAGCAGTTCTTC
size: many; V: TRBV20-1; D: -; J: TRBJ2-3; CDR3: CSASTRVLTDTQYF; DNA: TGCAGTGCTAGCACCCGGGTTTTAACAGATACGCAGTATTTT
size: many; V: TRBV5-1; D: TRBD1; J: TRBJ1-4; CDR3: CASSYPGRDRDEKLFF; DNA: TGCGCCAGCAGCTACCCTGGACGCGACAGGGATGAAAAACTGTTTTTT
size: many; V: TRBV4-1; D: -; J: TRBJ2-1; CDR3: CASSQGVSGATQFF; DNA: TGCGCCAGCAGCCAAGGGGTTAGCGGAGCCACGCAGTTCTTC
size: many; V: TRBV5-5; D: -; J: TRBJ1-1; CDR3: CASSSLDSTEAFF; DNA: TGTGCCAGCAGCTCGCTCGACAGCACTGAAGCTTTCTTT
size: many; V: TRBV28; D: -; J: TRBJ2-3; CDR3: CASSSYPSGTDTQYF; DNA: TGTGCCAGCAGTTCTTACCCCTCGGGCACAGATACGCAGTATTTT